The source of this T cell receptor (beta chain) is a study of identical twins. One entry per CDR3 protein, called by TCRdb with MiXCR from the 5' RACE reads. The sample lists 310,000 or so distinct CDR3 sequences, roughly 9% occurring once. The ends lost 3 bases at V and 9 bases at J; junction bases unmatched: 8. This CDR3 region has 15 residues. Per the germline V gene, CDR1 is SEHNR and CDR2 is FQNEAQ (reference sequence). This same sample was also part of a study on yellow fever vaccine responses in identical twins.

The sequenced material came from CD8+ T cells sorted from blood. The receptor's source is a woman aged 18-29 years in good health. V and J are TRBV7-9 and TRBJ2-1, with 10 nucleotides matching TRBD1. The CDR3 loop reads CASSFPDRGYGEQFF. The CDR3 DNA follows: TGTGCCAGCAGCTTCCCGGACAGGGGGTACGGTGAGCAGTTCTTC.